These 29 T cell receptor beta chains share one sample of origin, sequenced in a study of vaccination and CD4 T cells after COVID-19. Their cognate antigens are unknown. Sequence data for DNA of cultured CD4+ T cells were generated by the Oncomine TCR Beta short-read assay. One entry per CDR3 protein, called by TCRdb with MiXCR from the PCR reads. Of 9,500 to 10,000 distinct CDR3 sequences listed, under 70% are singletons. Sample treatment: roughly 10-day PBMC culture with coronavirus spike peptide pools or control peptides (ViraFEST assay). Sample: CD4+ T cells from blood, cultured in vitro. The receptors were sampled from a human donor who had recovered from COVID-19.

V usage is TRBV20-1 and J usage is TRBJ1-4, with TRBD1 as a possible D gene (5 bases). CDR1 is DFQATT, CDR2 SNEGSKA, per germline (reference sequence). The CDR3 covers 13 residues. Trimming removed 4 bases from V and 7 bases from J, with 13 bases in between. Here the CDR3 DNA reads TGCAGTGCTAACCGGGGGGGAGGTGAAAAACTGTTTTTT. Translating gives CSANRGGGEKLFF.

The CDR3 protein is CASSRDRGNYGYTF. CDR3 DNA sequence: TGTGCCAGTAGTAGGGACAGGGGAAACTATGGCTACACCTTC. V gene TRBV19 combines with J gene TRBJ1-2, with 10 bases aligning to TRBD1. CDR1 and CDR2 from the germline V gene are LNHDA and SQIVND (reference sequence). Trimming removed 4 bases from V and 2 bases from J; junction bases left unmatched: 1. There are 14 residues in the CDR3.

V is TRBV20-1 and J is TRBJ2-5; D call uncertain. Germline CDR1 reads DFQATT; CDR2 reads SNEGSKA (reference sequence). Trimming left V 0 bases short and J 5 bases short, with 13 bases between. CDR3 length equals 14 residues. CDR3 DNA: TGCAGTGCTAGAGATTTGCAGGCGAGGGAGACCCAGTACTTC. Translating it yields CSARDLQARETQYF.

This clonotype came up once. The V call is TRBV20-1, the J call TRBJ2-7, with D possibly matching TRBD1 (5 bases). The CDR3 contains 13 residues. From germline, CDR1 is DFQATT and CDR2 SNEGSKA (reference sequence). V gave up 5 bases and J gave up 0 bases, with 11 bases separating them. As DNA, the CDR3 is TGCAGTGCTCAGGGCGTCTCCTCCTACGAGCAGTACTTC. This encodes CSAQGVSSYEQYF.

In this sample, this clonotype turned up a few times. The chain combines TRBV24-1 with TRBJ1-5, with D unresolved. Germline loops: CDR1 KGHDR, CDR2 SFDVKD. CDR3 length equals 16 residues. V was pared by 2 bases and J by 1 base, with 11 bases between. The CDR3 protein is CATSDSRRLSNQPQHF. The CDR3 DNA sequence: TGTGCCACCAGTGATTCGCGAAGGTTGAGCAATCAGCCCCAGCATTTT.

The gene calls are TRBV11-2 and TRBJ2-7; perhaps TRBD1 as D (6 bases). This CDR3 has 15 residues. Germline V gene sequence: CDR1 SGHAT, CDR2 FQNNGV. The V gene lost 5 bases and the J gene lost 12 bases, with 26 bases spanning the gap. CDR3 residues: CASSPPGTTLRKVYF. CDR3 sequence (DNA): TGTGCCAGCAGCCCTCCCGGGACAACTTTAAGGAAGGTGTACTTC.

The CDR3 nucleotides read TGTGCCAGCAGCTTACCTTGGGGCTATGGCTACACCTTC. Protein: CASSLPWGYGYTF. V usage is TRBV7-2 and J usage is TRBJ1-2, with D unresolved. In germline, CDR1 is SGHTA, CDR2 FQGNSA. The V end lost 2 bases, the J end lost 4 bases, and 8 bases lay between the germline ends. This CDR3 is built from 13 residues.

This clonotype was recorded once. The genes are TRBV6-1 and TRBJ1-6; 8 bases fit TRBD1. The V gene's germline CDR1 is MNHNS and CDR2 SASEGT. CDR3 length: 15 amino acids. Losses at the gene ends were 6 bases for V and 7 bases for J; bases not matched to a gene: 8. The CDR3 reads CASRDGTGVNSPLHF. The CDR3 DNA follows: TGTGCCAGCAGGGATGGGACAGGCGTCAATTCACCCCTCCACTTT.

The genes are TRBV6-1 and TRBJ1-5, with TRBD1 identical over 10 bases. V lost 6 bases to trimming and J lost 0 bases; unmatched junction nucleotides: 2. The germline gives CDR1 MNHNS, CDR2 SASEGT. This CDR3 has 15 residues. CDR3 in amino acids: CASRGTGDSNQPQHF. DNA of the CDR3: TGTGCCAGCAGAGGGACAGGGGATAGCAATCAGCCCCAGCATTTT.

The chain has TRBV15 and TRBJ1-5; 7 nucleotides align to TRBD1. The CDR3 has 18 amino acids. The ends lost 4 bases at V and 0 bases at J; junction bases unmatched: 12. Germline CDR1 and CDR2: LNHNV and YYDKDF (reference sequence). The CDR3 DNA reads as TGTGCCACCAGCACCCCCCGGGGAGGGGGCAATAGCAATCAGCCCCAGCATTTT. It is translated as CATSTPRGGGNSNQPQHF.

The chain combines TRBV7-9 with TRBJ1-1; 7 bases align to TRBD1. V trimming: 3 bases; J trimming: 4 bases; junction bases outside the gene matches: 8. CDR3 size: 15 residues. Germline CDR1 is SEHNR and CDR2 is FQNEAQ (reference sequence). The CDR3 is CASSFGTAGFTEAFF. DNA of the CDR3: TGTGCCAGCAGCTTCGGGACAGCGGGTTTCACTGAAGCTTTCTTT.

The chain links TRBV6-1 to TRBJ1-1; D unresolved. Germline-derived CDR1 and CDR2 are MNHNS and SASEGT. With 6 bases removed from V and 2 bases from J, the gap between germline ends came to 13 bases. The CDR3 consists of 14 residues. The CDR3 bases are TGTGCCAGCAGGACCCCGGGTCTCAACACTGAAGCTTTCTTT. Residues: CASRTPGLNTEAFF.

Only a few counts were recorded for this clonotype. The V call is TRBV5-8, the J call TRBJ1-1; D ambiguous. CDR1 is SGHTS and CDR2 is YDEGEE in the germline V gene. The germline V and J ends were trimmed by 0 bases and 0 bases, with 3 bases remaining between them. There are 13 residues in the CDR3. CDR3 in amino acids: CASSLEMNTEAFF. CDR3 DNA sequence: TGTGCCAGCAGCTTGGAAATGAACACTGAAGCTTTCTTT. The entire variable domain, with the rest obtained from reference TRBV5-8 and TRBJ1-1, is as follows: EAGVTQSPTHLIKTRGQQATLRCSPISGHTSVYWYQQALGLGLQFLLWYDEGEERNRGNFPPRFSGRQFPNYSSELNVNALELEDSALYLCASSLEMNTEAFFGQGTRLTVV.

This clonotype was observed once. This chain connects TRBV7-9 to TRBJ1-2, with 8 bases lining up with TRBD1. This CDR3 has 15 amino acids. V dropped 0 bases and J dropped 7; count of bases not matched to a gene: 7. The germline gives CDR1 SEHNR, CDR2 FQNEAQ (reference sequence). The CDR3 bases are TGTGCCAGCAGCTTAGCACCGACAGGGGATCGTGGCTACACCTTC. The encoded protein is CASSLAPTGDRGYTF. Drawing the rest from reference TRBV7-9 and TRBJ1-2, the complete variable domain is DTGVSQNPRHKITKRGQNVTFRCDPISEHNRLYWYRQTLGQGPEFLTYFQNEAQLEKSRLLSDRFSAERPKGSFSTLEIQRTEQGDSAMYLCASSLAPTGDRGYTFGSGTRLTVV.

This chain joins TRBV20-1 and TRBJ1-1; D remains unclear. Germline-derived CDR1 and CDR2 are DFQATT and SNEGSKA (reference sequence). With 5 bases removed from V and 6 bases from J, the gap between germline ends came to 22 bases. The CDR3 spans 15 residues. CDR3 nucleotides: TGCAGTGCTCTCAACTGGGATATGATCCGGCCTGAAGCTTTCTTT. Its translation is CSALNWDMIRPEAFF.

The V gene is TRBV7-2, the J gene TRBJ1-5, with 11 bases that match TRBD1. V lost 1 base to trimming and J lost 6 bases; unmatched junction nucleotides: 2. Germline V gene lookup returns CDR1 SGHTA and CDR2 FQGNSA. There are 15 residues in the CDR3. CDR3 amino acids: CASSLGTGGIQPQHF. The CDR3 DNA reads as TGTGCCAGCAGCTTAGGGACAGGGGGCATTCAGCCCCAGCATTTT.

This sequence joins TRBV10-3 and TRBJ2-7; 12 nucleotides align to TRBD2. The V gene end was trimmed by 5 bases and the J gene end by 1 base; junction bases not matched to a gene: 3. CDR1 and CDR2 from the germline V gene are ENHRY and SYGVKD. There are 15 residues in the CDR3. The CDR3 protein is CAISLLAGGSYEQYF. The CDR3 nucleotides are TGTGCCATCAGTTTACTAGCGGGAGGATCCTACGAGCAGTACTTC.

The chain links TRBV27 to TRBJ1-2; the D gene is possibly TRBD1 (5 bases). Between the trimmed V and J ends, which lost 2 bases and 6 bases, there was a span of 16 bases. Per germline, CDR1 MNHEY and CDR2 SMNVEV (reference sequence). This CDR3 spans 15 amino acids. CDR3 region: CASSLRQGKSDGYTF. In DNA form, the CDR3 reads TGTGCCAGCAGTTTACGCCAGGGAAAGTCGGATGGCTACACCTTC.

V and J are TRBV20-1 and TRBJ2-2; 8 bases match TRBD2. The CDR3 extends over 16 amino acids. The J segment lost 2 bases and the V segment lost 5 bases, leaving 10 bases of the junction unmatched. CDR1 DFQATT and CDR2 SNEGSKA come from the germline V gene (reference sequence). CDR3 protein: CSAWYREGPNTGELFF. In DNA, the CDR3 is TGCAGTGCTTGGTATCGGGAGGGCCCCAACACCGGGGAGCTGTTTTTT.

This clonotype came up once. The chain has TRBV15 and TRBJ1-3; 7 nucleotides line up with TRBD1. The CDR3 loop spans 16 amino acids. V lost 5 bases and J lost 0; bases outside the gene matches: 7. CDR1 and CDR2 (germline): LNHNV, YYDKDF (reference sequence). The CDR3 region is CATSGDRPNSGNTIYF. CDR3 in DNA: TGTGCCACCAGCGGGGACAGACCCAACTCTGGAAACACCATATATTTT.

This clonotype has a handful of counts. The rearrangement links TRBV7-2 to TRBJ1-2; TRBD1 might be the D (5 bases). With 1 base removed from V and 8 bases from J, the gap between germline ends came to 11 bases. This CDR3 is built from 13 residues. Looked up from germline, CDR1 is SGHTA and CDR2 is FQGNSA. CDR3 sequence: CASSLGRTWGYTF. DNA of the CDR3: TGTGCCAGCAGCTTAGGACGGACATGGGGCTACACCTTC.

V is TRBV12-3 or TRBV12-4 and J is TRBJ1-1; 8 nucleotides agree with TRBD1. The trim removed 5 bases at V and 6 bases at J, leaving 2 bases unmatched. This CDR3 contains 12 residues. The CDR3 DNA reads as TGTGCCAGCAGTGGACAGGGCGCTGAAGCTTTCTTT. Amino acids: CASSGQGAEAFF.

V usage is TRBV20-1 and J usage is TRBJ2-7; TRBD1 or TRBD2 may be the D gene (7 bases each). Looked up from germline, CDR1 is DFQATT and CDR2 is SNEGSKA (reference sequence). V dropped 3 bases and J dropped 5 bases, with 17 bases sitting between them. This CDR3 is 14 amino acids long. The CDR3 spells CSASAGGVMDEQYF. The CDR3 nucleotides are TGCAGTGCTAGCGCAGGGGGGGTAATGGACGAGCAGTACTTC.

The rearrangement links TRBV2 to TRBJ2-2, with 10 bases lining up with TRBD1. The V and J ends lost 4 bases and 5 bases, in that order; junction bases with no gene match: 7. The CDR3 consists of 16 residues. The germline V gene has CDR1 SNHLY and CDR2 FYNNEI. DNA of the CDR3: TGTGCCAGCAGTGCCGACAGGGGGCTAGGGACCGGGGAGCTGTTTTTT. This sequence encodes CASSADRGLGTGELFF.

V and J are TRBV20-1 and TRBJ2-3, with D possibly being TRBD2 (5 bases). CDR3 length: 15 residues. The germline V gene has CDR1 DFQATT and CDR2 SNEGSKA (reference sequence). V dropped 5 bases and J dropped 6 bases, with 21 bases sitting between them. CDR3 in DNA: TGCAGTGCTGGCAGGAGTTGGGGAGTCGGGGATACGCAGTATTTT. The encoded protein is CSAGRSWGVGDTQYF.

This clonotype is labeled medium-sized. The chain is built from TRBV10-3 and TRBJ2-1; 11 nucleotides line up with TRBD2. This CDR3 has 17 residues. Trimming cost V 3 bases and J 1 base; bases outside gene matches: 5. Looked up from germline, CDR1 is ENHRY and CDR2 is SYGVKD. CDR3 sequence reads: CAISDRGLAGSYNEQFF. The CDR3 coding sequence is TGTGCCATCAGTGACCGTGGACTAGCGGGTTCCTACAATGAGCAGTTCTTC.

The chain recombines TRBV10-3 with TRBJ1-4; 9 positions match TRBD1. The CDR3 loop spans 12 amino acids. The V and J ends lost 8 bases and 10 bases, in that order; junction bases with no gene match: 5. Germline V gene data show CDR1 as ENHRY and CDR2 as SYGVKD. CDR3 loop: CAIAGQGGKLFF. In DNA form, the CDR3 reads TGTGCCATCGCGGGACAGGGTGGAAAACTGTTTTTT.

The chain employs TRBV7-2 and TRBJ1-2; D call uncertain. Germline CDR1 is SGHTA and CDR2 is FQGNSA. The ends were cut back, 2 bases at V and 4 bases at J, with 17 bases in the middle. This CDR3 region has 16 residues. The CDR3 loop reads CASSLTSDRSGYGYTF. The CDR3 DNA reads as TGTGCCAGCAGCTTAACCTCCGACCGGTCTGGCTATGGCTACACCTTC.

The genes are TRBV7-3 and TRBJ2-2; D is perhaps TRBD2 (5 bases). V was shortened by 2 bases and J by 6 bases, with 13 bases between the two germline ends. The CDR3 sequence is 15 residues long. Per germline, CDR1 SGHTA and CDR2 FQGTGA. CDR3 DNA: TGTGCCAGCAGCTTATCAGGAGGTCCGGCCGGGGAGCTGTTTTTT. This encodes CASSLSGGPAGELFF.